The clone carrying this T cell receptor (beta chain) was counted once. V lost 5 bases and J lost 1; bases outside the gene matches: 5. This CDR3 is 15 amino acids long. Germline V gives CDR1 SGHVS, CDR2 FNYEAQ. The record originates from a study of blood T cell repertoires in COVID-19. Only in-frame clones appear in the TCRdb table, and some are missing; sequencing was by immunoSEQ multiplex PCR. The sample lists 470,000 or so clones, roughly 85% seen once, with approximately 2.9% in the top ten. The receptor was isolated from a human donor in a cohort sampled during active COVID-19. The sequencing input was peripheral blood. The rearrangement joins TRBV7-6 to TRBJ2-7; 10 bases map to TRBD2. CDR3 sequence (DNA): TGTGCCAGCAGCGCGGGACTAGCGAGGTCCTACGAGCAGTACTTC. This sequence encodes CASSAGLARSYEQYF.